This is a list of T cell receptor beta chains from one sample in a study of metastatic and nonmetastatic thyroid tumors. TCRdb redid the clone calls on the PCR reads using MiXCR. The table has about 35,000 clones, around 32% seen once. Input material: blood. The receptors stem from a female donor with papillary thyroid cancer or a benign thyroid nodule (not recorded which). Some clones in this sample may be carry-over from other donors' samples. CDR3s include the opening cysteine and the closing phenylalanine or tryptophan. A D gene is named only where the DNA matches it firmly. Clone size is given for some rows only: seen once, a few or many times, or a class if the clone is expanded.

D	size	J	V	DNA	CDR3
-	few	TRBJ2-2	TRBV10-1	TGCGCCAGCAGTGCAACAGGAGGGATCACCGGGGAGCTGTTTTTT	CASSATGGITGELFF
-	many	TRBJ1-2	TRBV28	TGTGCCAGCAGGTACGGGACCGCGTATGGCTACACCTTC	CASRYGTAYGYTF
-	many	TRBJ1-5	TRBV27	TGTGCCAGCAGTTTAGGACTTAGCAATCAGCCCCAGCATTTT	CASSLGLSNQPQHF
-	many	TRBJ1-1	TRBV9	TGTGCCAGCAGCGTAGGCTTAGGTTTAGGAGGGGAAGCTTTCTTT	CASSVGLGLGGEAFF
-	many	TRBJ1-1	TRBV19	TGTGCCAGTAGTATCCCATCCAGGGGACAAGAGACTTTCTTT	CASSIPSRGQETFF
TRBD1	-	TRBJ1-5	TRBV9	TGTGCCAGCAGCACACCGGGACAGTCTTCAATCAGGCCCCAGCATTTT	CASSTPGQSSIRPQHF
-	few	TRBJ2-7	TRBV6-1	TGTGCCAGCAGTGAGTTCCTAGCACAGAGACGGGTCTACGAGCAGTACTTC	CASSEFLAQRRVYEQYF
TRBD1	medium-sized	TRBJ2-7	TRBV6-5	TGTGCCAGCAGTTACCAGACAGGGTTGGAGCAGTACTTC	CASSYQTGLEQYF
TRBD2	once	TRBJ2-2	TRBV7-6	TGTGCCAGCAGAAAACTAGCGGGAGACGGGGAGCTGTTTTTT	CASRKLAGDGELFF
TRBD1	-	TRBJ2-7	TRBV11-2	TGTGCCAGCAGCTACTTCGGGACAGCCGGTTACGAGCAGTACTTC	CASSYFGTAGYEQYF
TRBD2	many	TRBJ2-3	TRBV6-4	TGTGCCAGCAGTGACTCGATGGCTAGCGGGGACACGCAGTATTTT	CASSDSMASGDTQYF
-	-	TRBJ2-7	TRBV3-1	TGTGTCAGCAGCACCCCTAGCACGCAGTACTTC	CVSSTPSTQYF
-	-	TRBJ1-2	TRBV5-1	TGCGCCAGCAGCTTGGCCGGTGGCACGCGTGGCCACACCTTC	CASSLAGGTRGHTF
-	many	TRBJ1-2	TRBV20-1	TGCAGTGCTAGAGAAACGGGGGACTATGGCTACACCTTC	CSARETGDYGYTF
TRBD1	-	TRBJ1-1	TRBV20-1	TGCAGTGCTACACCAGGGGGCGCGGGGGACACTGAAGCTTTCTTT	CSATPGGAGDTEAFF
-	many	TRBJ2-7	TRBV5-6	TGTGCCAGCAGGGGGTCCGGGGGCCTCTACGAGCAGTACTTC	CASRGSGGLYEQYF
-	many	TRBJ1-5	TRBV11-3	TGTGCCAGCAGCTTTAGTAGCAATCAGCCCCAGCATTTT	CASSFSSNQPQHF
-	few	TRBJ2-7	TRBV28	TGTGCCAGCAGTTTGTGGAGTGTCTCCTACGAGCAGTACTTC	CASSLWSVSYEQYF
TRBD1	few	TRBJ1-4	TRBV28	TGTGCCAGCATCCCCGCCGCGGAACAGGGGGACCAAAAACTGTTTTTT	CASIPAAEQGDQKLFF
-	many	TRBJ1-1	TRBV11-1	TGTGCCAGCAGCACCCGGACAGCTCGTCCCCTTGAAGCTTTCTTT	CASSTRTARPLEAFF
-	medium-sized	TRBJ1-2	TRBV6-2/TRBV6-3	TGTGCCAGCAGTTACCCAGCAGGGGATGGCTACACCTTC	CASSYPAGDGYTF
-	-	TRBJ2-1	TRBV19	TGTGCCAGTAGTATAGGGACAGTCTCCTACAATGAGCAGTTCTTC	CASSIGTVSYNEQFF
TRBD2	few	TRBJ2-3	TRBV6-4	TGTGCCAGCAGTGACGCGGGGGAAGGGGATACTCGGTATTTT	CASSDAGEGDTRYF
-	-	TRBJ1-6	TRBV28	TGTGCCAGCAGTTTCCGAGGGAGGGGGGTCTTACCCCTCCACTTT	CASSFRGRGVLPLHF
-	few	TRBJ1-2	TRBV6-1	TGTGCCAGAAGGCCACAGGGAGACACCCGGGGTGGCTACACCTTC	CARRPQGDTRGGYTF
-	many	TRBJ2-7	TRBV28	TGTGCCAGCAGTTTCGAGGGGGTTTTTGACAAGCAGTACTTC	CASSFEGVFDKQYF
-	-	TRBJ1-6	TRBV7-3	TGTGCCAGCAGGTGGGACACGGCTATGAATTCACCCCTCCACTTT	CASRWDTAMNSPLHF
TRBD2	many	TRBJ2-7	TRBV20-1	TGCAGTGCTAGAGATATCCAGCGGGACTACGAGCAGTACTTC	CSARDIQRDYEQYF
TRBD1	-	TRBJ2-1	TRBV24-1	TGTGCCACCAGTGATTTCCAACGCAGACAGGGACCTAAGCAGTTCTTC	CATSDFQRRQGPKQFF
TRBD1	many	TRBJ2-7	TRBV5-4	TGCGCCAGCAGCTTGGGACAGCAATACGAGCAGTACTTC	CASSLGQQYEQYF
TRBD1	medium-sized	TRBJ1-5	TRBV4-1	TGCGCCAGCAGCCAAGATGGGCAGGGGGGTCAGCCCCAGCATTTT	CASSQDGQGGQPQHF
TRBD1	-	TRBJ1-1	TRBV6-6	TGTGCCAGCAGTTACGCGACAGGGAGGACTGAAGCTTTCTTT	CASSYATGRTEAFF
-	many	TRBJ2-4	TRBV5-1	TGCGCCAGCAGCCTATCCTTGAGTAACATTCAGTACTTC	CASSLSLSNIQYF
-	many	TRBJ1-3	TRBV18	TGTGCCAGCTCACCAACCAGGAGCCACTCTGGAAACACCATATATTTT	CASSPTRSHSGNTIYF
TRBD1	many	TRBJ1-1	TRBV12-3/TRBV12-4	TGTGCCAGCAGTACGACAGGACAGGGCCGAGCTTTCTTT	CASSTTGQGRAFF